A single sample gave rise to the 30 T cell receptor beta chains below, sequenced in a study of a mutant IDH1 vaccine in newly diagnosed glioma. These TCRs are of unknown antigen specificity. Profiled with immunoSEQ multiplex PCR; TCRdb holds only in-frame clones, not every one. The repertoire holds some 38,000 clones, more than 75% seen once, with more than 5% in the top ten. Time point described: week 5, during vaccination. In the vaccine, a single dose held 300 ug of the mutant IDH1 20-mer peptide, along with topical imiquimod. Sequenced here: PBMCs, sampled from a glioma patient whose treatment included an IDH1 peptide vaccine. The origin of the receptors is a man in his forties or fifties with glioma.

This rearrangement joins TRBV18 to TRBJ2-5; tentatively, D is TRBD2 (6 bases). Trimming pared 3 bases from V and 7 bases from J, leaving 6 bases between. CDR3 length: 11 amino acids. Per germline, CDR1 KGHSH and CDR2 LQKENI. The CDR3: CASSPGGTQYF. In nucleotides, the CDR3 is TGTGCCAGCTCACCGGGGGGGACCCAGTACTTC.

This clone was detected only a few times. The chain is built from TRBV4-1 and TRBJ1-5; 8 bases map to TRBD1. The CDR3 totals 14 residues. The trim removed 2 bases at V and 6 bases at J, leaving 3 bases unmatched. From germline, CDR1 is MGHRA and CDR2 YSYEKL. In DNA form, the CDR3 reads TGCGCCAGCAGCCAATCAGGGGGCGGTCAGCCCCAGCATTTT. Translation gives CASSQSGGGQPQHF.

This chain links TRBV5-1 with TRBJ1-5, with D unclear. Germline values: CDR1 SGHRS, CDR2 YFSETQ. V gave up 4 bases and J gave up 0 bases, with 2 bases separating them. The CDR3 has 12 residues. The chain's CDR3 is CASSPSNQPQHF. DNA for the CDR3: TGCGCCAGCAGCCCTAGCAATCAGCCCCAGCATTTT.

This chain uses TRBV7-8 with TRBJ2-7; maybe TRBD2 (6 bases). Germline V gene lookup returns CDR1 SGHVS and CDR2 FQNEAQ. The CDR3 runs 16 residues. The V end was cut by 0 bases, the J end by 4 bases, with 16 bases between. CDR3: CASSLAGGRNLYEQYF. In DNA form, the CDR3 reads TGTGCCAGCAGCTTAGCCGGGGGACGCAACCTTTACGAGCAGTACTTC.

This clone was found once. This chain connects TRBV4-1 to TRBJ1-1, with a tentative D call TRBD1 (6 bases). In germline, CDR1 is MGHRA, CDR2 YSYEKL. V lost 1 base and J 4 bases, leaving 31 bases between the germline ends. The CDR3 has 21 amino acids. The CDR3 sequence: CASSQGTPRAGANGWGTEAFF. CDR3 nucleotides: TGCGCCAGCAGCCAAGGCACACCCCGGGCAGGGGCCAATGGGTGGGGCACTGAAGCTTTCTTT.

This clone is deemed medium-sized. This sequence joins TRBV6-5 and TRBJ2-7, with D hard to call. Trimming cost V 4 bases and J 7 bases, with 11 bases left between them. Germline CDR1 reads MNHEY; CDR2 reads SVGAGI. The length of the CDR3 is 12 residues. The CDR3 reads CASSLHNGEQYF. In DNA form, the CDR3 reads TGTGCCAGCAGTTTACATAATGGGGAGCAGTACTTC.

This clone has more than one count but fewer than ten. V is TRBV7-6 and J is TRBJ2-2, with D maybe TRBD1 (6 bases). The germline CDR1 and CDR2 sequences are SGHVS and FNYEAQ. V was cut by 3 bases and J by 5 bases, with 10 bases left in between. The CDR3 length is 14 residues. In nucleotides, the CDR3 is TGTGCCAGCAGCTTTGTACAGGGAACCGGGGAGCTGTTTTTT. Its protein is CASSFVQGTGELFF.

CDR3 bases: TGTGCCAGCACTCCCCTGCCCTCGACAGGGTATGGCTACACCTTC. It specifies CASTPLPSTGYGYTF. The V call is TRBV6-1, the J call TRBJ1-2; 7 bases are shared with TRBD1. CDR3 length equals 15 residues. The germline V gene encodes CDR1 MNHNS and CDR2 SASEGT. With 7 bases clipped from V and 5 bases from J, the junction kept 13 bases outside the gene matches.

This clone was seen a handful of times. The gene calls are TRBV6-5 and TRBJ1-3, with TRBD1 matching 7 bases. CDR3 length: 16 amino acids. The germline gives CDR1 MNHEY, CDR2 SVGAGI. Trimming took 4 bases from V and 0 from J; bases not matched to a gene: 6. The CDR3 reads CASSFGRGVSGNTIYF. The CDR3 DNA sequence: TGTGCCAGCAGTTTTGGCAGGGGGGTCTCTGGAAACACCATATATTTT.

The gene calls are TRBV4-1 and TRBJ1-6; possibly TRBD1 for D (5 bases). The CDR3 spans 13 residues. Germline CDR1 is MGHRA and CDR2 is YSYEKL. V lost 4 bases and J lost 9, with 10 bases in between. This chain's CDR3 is CASSRDGGSPLHF. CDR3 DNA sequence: TGCGCCAGCAGCCGCGACGGGGGTTCACCCCTCCACTTT.

CDR3 nucleotides: TGTGCCAGCCTTCAGGATACTTTAACCCTCCACTTT. Translated, it gives CASLQDTLTLHF. This chain links TRBV28 with TRBJ1-6; D ambiguous. Germline-derived CDR1 and CDR2 are MDHEN and SYDVKM. The CDR3 runs 12 residues. Trimming removed 8 bases from V and 14 bases from J, with 16 bases in between.

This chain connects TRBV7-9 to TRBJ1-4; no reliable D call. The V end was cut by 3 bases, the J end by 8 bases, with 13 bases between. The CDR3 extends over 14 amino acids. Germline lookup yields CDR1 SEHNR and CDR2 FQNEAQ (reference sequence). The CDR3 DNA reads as TGTGCCAGCAGCTTCTTGATCCAGGACGAAAAACTGTTTTTT. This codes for CASSFLIQDEKLFF.

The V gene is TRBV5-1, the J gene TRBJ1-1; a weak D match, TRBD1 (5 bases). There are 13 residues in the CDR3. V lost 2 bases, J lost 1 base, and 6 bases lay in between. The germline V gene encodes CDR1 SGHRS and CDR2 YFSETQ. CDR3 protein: CASSFGTNTEAFF. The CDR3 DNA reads TGCGCCAGCAGCTTCGGGACGAACACTGAAGCTTTCTTT. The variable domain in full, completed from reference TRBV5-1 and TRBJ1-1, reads KAGVTQTPRYLIKTRGQQVTLSCSPISGHRSVSWYQQTPGQGLQFLFEYFSETQRNKGNFPGRFSGRQFSNSRSEMNVSTLELGDSALYLCASSFGTNTEAFFGQGTRLTVV.

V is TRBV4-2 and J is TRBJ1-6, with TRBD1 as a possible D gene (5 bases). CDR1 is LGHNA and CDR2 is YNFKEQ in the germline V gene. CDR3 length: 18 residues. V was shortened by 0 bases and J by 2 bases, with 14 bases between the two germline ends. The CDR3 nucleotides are TGTGCCAGCAGCCAAGATGCAGGGAGAGGAACCTATAATTCACCCCTCCACTTT. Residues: CASSQDAGRGTYNSPLHF.

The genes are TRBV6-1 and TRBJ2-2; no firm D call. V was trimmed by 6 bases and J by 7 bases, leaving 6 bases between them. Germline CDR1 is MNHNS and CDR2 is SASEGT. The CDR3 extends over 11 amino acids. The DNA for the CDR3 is TGTGCCAGCAGGGCGGACGGGGAGCTGTTTTTT. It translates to CASRADGELFF.

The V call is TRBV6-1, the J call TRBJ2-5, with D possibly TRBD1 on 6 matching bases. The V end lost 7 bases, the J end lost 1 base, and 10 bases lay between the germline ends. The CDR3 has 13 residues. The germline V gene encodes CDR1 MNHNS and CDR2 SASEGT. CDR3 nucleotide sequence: TGTGCCAGCACCCAGGGGCCCCAAGAGACCCAGTACTTC. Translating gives CASTQGPQETQYF.

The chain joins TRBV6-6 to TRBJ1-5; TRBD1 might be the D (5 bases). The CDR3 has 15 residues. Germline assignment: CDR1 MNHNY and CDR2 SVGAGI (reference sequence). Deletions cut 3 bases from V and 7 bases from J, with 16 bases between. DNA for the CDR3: TGTGCCAGCAGTTATGATTCAGGGCCGGGGCAGCCCCAGCATTTT. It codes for CASSYDSGPGQPQHF.

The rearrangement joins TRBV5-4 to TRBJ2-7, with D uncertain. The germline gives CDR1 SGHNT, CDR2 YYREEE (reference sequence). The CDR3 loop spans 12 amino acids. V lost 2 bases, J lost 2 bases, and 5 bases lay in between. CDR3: CASSLGTYEQYF. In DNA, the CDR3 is TGTGCCAGCAGCTTAGGAACCTACGAGCAGTACTTC.

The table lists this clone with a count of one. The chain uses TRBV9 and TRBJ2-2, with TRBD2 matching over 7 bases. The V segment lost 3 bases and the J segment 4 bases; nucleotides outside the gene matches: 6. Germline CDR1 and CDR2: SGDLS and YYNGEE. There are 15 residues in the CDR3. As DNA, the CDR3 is TGTGCCAGCAGCGGGTCGGGGGGATCCACCGGGGAGCTGTTTTTT. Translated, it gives CASSGSGGSTGELFF.

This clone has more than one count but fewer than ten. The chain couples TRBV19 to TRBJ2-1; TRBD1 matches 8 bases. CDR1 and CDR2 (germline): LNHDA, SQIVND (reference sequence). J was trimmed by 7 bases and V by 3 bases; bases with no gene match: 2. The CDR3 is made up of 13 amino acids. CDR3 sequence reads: CASSITGGNEQFF. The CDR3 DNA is TGTGCCAGTAGTATTACAGGGGGGAATGAGCAGTTCTTC.

The CDR3 sequence is CASGFGNTEAFF. The CDR3, as DNA: TGTGCTAGTGGTTTCGGAAACACTGAAGCTTTCTTT. The chain recombines TRBV12-5 with TRBJ1-1; D unclear. This CDR3 is 12 amino acids long. Per the germline V gene, CDR1 is LGHNT and CDR2 is FRNRAP. V shed 3 bases and J shed 2 bases, with 4 bases lying between them.

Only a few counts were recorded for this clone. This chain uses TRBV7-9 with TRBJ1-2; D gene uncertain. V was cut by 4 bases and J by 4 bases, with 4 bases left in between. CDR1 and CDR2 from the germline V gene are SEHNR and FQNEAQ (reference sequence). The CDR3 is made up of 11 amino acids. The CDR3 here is CASSSSYGYTF. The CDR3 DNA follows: TGTGCCAGCAGCTCCAGCTATGGCTACACCTTC.

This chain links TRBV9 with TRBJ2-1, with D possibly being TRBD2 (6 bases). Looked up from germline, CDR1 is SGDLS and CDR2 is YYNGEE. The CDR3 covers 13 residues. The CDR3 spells CASGSSSYNEQFF. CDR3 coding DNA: TGTGCGAGCGGGTCGAGCTCCTACAATGAGCAGTTCTTC.

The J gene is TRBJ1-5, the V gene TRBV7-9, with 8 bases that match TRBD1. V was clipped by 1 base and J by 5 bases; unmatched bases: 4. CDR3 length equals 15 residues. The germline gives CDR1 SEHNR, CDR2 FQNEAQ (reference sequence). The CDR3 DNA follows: TGTGCCAGCAGCTTAGGGACAGGGCTCTATCAGCCCCAGCATTTT. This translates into CASSLGTGLYQPQHF.

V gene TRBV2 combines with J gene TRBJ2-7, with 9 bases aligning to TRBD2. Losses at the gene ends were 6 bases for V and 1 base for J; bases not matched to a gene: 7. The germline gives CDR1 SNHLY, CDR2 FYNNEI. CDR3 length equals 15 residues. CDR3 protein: CASRGYSGGSYEQYF. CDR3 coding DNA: TGTGCCAGCAGGGGGTATAGCGGGGGTTCCTACGAGCAGTACTTC.

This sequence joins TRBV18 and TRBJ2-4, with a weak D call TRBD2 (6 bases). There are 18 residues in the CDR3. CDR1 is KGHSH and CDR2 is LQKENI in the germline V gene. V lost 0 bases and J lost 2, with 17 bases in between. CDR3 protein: CASSPPGSQVLTKNIQYF. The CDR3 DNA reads TGTGCCAGCTCACCACCCGGGAGCCAGGTGCTAACCAAAAACATTCAGTACTTC.

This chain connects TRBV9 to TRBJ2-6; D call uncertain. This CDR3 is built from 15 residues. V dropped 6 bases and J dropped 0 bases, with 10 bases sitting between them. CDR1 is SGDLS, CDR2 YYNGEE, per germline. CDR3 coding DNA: TGTGCCAGCAATCGAGTGGGCTCTGGGGCCAACGTCCTGACTTTC. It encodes CASNRVGSGANVLTF.

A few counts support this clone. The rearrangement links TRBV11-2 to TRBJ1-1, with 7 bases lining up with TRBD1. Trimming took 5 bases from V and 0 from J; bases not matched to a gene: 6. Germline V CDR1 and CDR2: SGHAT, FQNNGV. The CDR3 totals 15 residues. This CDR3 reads CASSPITGVNTEAFF. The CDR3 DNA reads TGTGCCAGCAGCCCCATAACAGGGGTGAACACTGAAGCTTTCTTT.

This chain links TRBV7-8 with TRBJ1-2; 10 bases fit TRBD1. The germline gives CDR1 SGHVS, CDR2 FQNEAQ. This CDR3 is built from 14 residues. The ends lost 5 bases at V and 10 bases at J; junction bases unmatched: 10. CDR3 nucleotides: TGTGCCAGCAGCGGGCTGGGGACAGGGGATGTCTACACCTTC. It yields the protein CASSGLGTGDVYTF.

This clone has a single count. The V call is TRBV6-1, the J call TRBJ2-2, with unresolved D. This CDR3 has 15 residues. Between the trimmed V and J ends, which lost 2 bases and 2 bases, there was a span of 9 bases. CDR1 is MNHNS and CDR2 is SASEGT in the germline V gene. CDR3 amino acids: CASSELSVNTGELFF. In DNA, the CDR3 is TGTGCCAGCAGTGAACTCTCGGTCAACACCGGGGAGCTGTTTTTT.